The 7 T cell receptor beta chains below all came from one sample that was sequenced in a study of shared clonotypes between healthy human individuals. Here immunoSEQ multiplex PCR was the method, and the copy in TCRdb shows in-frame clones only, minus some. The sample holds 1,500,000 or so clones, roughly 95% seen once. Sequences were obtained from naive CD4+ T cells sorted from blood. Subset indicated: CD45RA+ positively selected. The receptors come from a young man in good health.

In DNA, the CDR3 is TGTGCCAGCAGTTACTCCCCAGGGGGGGTGGGGGAGCTGTTTTTT. This encodes CASSYSPGGVGELFF. V gene TRBV6-5 combines with J gene TRBJ2-2; possibly TRBD1 or TRBD2 for D (7 bases each). V lost 0 bases and J lost 8, with 13 bases in between. CDR3 length equals 15 residues. The germline V gene has CDR1 MNHEY and CDR2 SVGAGI.

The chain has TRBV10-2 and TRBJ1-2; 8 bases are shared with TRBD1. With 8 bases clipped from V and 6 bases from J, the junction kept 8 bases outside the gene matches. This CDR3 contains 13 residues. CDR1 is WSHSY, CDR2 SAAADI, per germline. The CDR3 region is CASLQGAADGYTF. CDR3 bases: TGCGCCAGCCTGCAGGGGGCAGCCGATGGCTACACCTTC.

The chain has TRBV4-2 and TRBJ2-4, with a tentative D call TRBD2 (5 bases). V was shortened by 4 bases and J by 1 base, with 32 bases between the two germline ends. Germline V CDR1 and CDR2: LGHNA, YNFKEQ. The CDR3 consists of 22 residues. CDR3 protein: CASSLGIGGPRVSMGAKNIQYF. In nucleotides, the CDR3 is TGTGCCAGCAGCCTTGGGATTGGCGGGCCAAGGGTATCTATGGGGGCCAAAAACATTCAGTACTTC.

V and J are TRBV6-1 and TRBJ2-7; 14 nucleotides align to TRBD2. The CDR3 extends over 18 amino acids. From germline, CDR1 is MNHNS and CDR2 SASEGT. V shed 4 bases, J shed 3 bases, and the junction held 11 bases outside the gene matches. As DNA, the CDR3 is TGTGCCAGCAGTGCGGGGACTAGCGGGAGAAGTTTAGGCTACGAGCAGTACTTC. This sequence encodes CASSAGTSGRSLGYEQYF.

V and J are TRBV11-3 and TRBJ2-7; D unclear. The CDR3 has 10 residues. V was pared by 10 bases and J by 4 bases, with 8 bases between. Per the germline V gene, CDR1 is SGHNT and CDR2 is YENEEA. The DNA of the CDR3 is TGTGCCACGAGTGGGTACGAGCAGTACTTC. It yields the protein CATSGYEQYF.

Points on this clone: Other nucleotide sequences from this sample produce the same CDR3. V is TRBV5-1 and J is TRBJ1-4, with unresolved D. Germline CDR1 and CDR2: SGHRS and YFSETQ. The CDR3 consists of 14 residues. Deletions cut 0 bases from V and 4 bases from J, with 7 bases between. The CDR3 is CASSLGTYNEKLFF. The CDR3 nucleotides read TGCGCCAGCAGCTTGGGGACTTATAATGAAAAACTGTTTTTT. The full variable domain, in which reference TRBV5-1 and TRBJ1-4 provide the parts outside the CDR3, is KAGVTQTPRYLIKTRGQQVTLSCSPISGHRSVSWYQQTPGQGLQFLFEYFSETQRNKGNFPGRFSGRQFSNSRSEMNVSTLELGDSALYLCASSLGTYNEKLFFGSGTQLSVL.

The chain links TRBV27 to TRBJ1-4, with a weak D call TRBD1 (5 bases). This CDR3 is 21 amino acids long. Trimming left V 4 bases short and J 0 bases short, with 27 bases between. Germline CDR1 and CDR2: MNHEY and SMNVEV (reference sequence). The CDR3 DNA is TGTGCCAGCAGTTCCGGCTGGGGGTGGGATCCGCGAGTTGCAACTAATGAAAAACTGTTTTTT. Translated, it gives CASSSGWGWDPRVATNEKLFF.